Shown below are 30 T cell receptor beta chains from a single sample sequenced in a study of shared clonotypes between healthy human individuals. Here immunoSEQ multiplex PCR was the method, and the copy in TCRdb shows in-frame clones only, minus some. The table lists 2 million to 2.5 million clones, 90% to 95% of them singletons. The sequencing sample was made of naive CD4+ T cells sorted from blood. Subset indicated: CD45RA+ positively selected. These receptors all stem from a young man in good health.

The chain combines TRBV5-1 with TRBJ1-5; D is possibly TRBD1 (6 bases). Germline V lookup: CDR1 SGHRS, CDR2 YFSETQ. The CDR3 contains 15 residues. V dropped 2 bases and J dropped 4 bases, with 13 bases sitting between them. The CDR3 nucleotides are TGCGCCAGCAGCTTCACAGGGAGTCCAAATCAGCCCCAGCATTTT. This translates into CASSFTGSPNQPQHF.

The chain joins TRBV6-1 to TRBJ2-7; TRBD2 matches at 11 bases. V lost 6 bases and J lost 4; bases outside the gene matches: 5. The CDR3 spans 14 residues. CDR1 is MNHNS, CDR2 SASEGT, per germline. For the CDR3, the DNA is TGTGCCAGCAGACCGACTAGCGGGGTGTACGAGCAGTACTTC. Translation: CASRPTSGVYEQYF.

This clone was recorded once. The chain is built from TRBV10-1 and TRBJ2-2; 11 nucleotides align to TRBD2. V shed 3 bases and J 1 base; nucleotides not matched to a gene: 4. The CDR3 consists of 17 residues. CDR1 WNHNN and CDR2 SYGVQD come from the germline V gene (reference sequence). The CDR3 region is CASSDRLAGKNTGELFF. CDR3 nucleotide sequence: TGCGCCAGCAGTGACCGACTAGCGGGAAAGAACACCGGGGAGCTGTTTTTT.

This chain links TRBV5-6 with TRBJ2-7; 11 bases fit TRBD1. This CDR3 comprises 14 residues. V trimming: 4 bases; J trimming: 3 bases; junction bases outside the gene matches: 3. The germline V gene encodes CDR1 SGHDT and CDR2 YYEEEE. The CDR3 nucleotides are TGTGCCAGCAGCACCGGGACAGGGGGCTACGAGCAGTACTTC. As protein: CASSTGTGGYEQYF.

The V and J genes are TRBV11-2 and TRBJ2-3; 11 bases fit TRBD1. The CDR3 totals 15 residues. Trimming took 5 bases from V and 6 from J; bases not matched to a gene: 7. Per germline, CDR1 SGHAT and CDR2 FQNNGV. The CDR3 sequence is CASSEWDRGADTQYF. The CDR3 bases are TGTGCCAGCAGCGAATGGGACAGGGGGGCCGATACGCAGTATTTT.

The chain employs TRBV7-9 and TRBJ2-5; D uncertain. Germline CDR1 SEHNR, CDR2 FQNEAQ (reference sequence). The CDR3 is 15 residues long. Trimming left V 1 base short and J 4 bases short, with 13 bases between. CDR3 bases: TGTGCCAGCAGCTTAGTCGTAGGTCCTTTAGAGACCCAGTACTTC. Residues: CASSLVVGPLETQYF.

Of note for this clone: The same CDR3 also results from other DNA sequences found in this sample. The chain has TRBV6-5 and TRBJ2-1, with D unclear. Germline values: CDR1 MNHEY, CDR2 SVGAGI. V was pared by 4 bases and J by 7 bases, with 5 bases between. The CDR3 is 11 amino acids. CDR3 protein: CASSFRNEQFF. The CDR3 nucleotides read TGTGCCAGCAGTTTTAGGAATGAGCAGTTCTTC.

The chain uses TRBV4-1 and TRBJ2-3, with D uncertain. Germline CDR1 reads MGHRA; CDR2 reads YSYEKL. Trimming took 1 base from V and 5 from J, leaving 7 bases between them. This CDR3 has 13 amino acids. CDR3 protein: CASSQVPGDTQYF. The CDR3 DNA reads TGCGCCAGCAGCCAAGTGCCTGGAGATACGCAGTATTTT.

The chain is built from TRBV5-1 and TRBJ2-3; no firm D call. Deletions cut 0 bases from V and 1 base from J, with 9 bases between. Germline values: CDR1 SGHRS, CDR2 YFSETQ. The CDR3 runs to 15 residues. The CDR3 protein is CASSLGSLRTDTQYF. The CDR3 DNA sequence: TGCGCCAGCAGCTTGGGCAGCTTGCGCACAGATACGCAGTATTTT.

V gene TRBV19 combines with J gene TRBJ1-3; tentatively, D is TRBD1 (5 bases). CDR3 size: 13 residues. Germline lookup yields CDR1 LNHDA and CDR2 SQIVND (reference sequence). This chain's CDR3 is CADDSNPGNTIYF. The CDR3 DNA sequence: TGTGCAGATGACAGCAACCCTGGAAACACCATATATTTT.

The V gene is TRBV18, the J gene TRBJ1-5; D remains ambiguous. This CDR3 spans 14 amino acids. V lost 0 bases and J lost 10, with 13 bases in between. CDR1 KGHSH and CDR2 LQKENI come from the germline V gene. The CDR3 reads CASSPPSAPGPQHF. The CDR3, as DNA: TGTGCCAGCTCACCACCGTCGGCGCCTGGTCCCCAGCATTTT.

The V gene is TRBV6-1, the J gene TRBJ1-4, with D possibly TRBD1 on 5 matching bases. The ends were cut back, 3 bases at V and 10 bases at J, with 18 bases in the middle. This CDR3 has 15 amino acids. CDR1 and CDR2 from the germline V gene are MNHNS and SASEGT. The CDR3 spells CASSDPGPSTRKLFF. The CDR3 DNA sequence: TGTGCCAGCAGTGACCCGGGACCTTCAACTCGAAAACTGTTTTTT.

The CDR3 is CASSGQVAEQYF. The CDR3, as DNA: TGTGCCAGCAGCGGACAGGTAGCCGAGCAGTACTTC. V gene TRBV11-2 combines with J gene TRBJ2-7, with TRBD1 matching 7 bases. V trimming: 5 bases; J trimming: 6 bases; junction bases outside the gene matches: 4. The CDR3 runs 12 residues. From germline, CDR1 is SGHAT and CDR2 FQNNGV.

Only one count was recorded for this clone. The rearrangement joins TRBV7-2 to TRBJ2-7; 14 bases map to TRBD2. Germline CDR1 and CDR2: SGHTA and FQGNSA. J lost 6 bases, V lost 5 bases, and 6 bases had no gene match. This CDR3 is built from 15 residues. The CDR3 DNA follows: TGTGCCAGCAGCCCACGACTAGCGGGAGGGTCCGAGCAGTACTTC. Its translation is CASSPRLAGGSEQYF.

This sequence joins TRBV30 and TRBJ2-1; D may be TRBD1 (5 bases). CDR1 GTSNPN and CDR2 SVGIG come from the germline V gene (reference sequence). Trimming shortened V by 5 bases and J by 6 bases, and 8 bases separated the two germline ends. The CDR3 is 11 residues long. The CDR3 reads CAWDSFNEQFF. DNA for the CDR3: TGTGCCTGGGACAGCTTCAATGAGCAGTTCTTC.

This chain joins TRBV10-2 and TRBJ2-7; 12 bases fit TRBD1. CDR1 is WSHSY and CDR2 is SAAADI in the germline V gene. The CDR3 loop spans 16 amino acids. J was trimmed by 3 bases and V by 3 bases; bases with no gene match: 6. The CDR3 DNA is TGCGCCAGCAGTGAATGGGGGGACAGGGGGCTCTACGAGCAGTACTTC. Translated, it gives CASSEWGDRGLYEQYF.

This chain links TRBV10-3 with TRBJ2-7; 9 bases agree with TRBD1. Trimming at V came to 4 bases and at J to 2 bases, leaving 3 bases not matched to a gene. Looked up from germline, CDR1 is ENHRY and CDR2 is SYGVKD. There are 14 residues in the CDR3. Written as DNA, the CDR3 is TGTGCCATCAGTGTGAGACAGGGGGCCTACGAGCAGTACTTC. This translates into CAISVRQGAYEQYF.

Regarding this clone: The same CDR3 arises from other DNA sequences in this sample as well. This chain links TRBV11-3 with TRBJ2-1, with 9 nucleotides matching TRBD2. V was clipped by 6 bases and J by 4 bases; unmatched bases: 7. Germline-derived CDR1 and CDR2 are SGHNT and YENEEA. The CDR3 runs to 15 residues. DNA for the CDR3: TGTGCCAGCAGTCCCGGACTAGCGAGTTACAATGAGCAGTTCTTC. This gives the protein CASSPGLASYNEQFF.

This clone was detected only once. The rearrangement joins TRBV5-6 to TRBJ2-1, with 7 bases matching TRBD1. The CDR3 loop spans 16 amino acids. The ends lost 3 bases at V and 7 bases at J; junction bases unmatched: 13. CDR1 and CDR2 from the germline V gene are SGHDT and YYEEEE. The CDR3 DNA follows: TGTGCCAGCAGCTCATCTAGGGGGCGCGGTTTAAATGAGCAGTTCTTC. The encoded protein is CASSSSRGRGLNEQFF. The variable domain in full, completed from reference TRBV5-6 and TRBJ2-1, reads DAGVTQSPTHLIKTRGQQVTLRCSPKSGHDTVSWYQQALGQGPQFIFQYYEEEERQRGNFPDRFSGHQFPNYSSELNVNALLLGDSALYLCASSSSRGRGLNEQFFGPGTRLTVL.

This clone was detected once. The chain employs TRBV5-4 and TRBJ2-2; TRBD2 agrees at 12 bases. J gave up 0 bases and V 4 bases, and 10 bases lay outside the gene matches. The V gene's germline CDR1 is SGHNT and CDR2 YYREEE (reference sequence). The CDR3 extends over 19 amino acids. The CDR3 DNA reads TGTGCCAGCAGCCCATCCCTAGCGGGAGGGCCCTCGAACACCGGGGAGCTGTTTTTT. Amino acid sequence: CASSPSLAGGPSNTGELFF.

The CDR3 nucleotides read TGCGCCAGCAGCCACCTGGGACAGGGTGTTCAGCCCCAGCATTTT. It specifies CASSHLGQGVQPQHF. The chain uses TRBV4-1 and TRBJ1-5, with 9 nucleotides matching TRBD1. The trim removed 3 bases at V and 6 bases at J, leaving 6 bases unmatched. This CDR3 region has 15 residues. The V gene's germline CDR1 is MGHRA and CDR2 YSYEKL.

As regards this clone: The sample has other DNA sequences that encode this CDR3 too. The chain joins TRBV18 to TRBJ2-5; the D call may be TRBD1 or TRBD2 (5 bases each). Germline-derived CDR1 and CDR2 are KGHSH and LQKENI. V lost 1 base, J lost 5 bases, and 8 bases lay in between. There are 13 residues in the CDR3. The CDR3, as DNA: TGTGCCAGCTCACCACAGGGACGGGAGACCCAGTACTTC. Protein sequence: CASSPQGRETQYF.

V usage is TRBV5-1 and J usage is TRBJ2-7, with 9 positions matching TRBD2. The CDR3 sequence is 15 residues long. The junction had 12 bases not matched to a gene; V was cut back by 4 bases and J by 7 bases. Germline V gene sequence: CDR1 SGHRS, CDR2 YFSETQ. The CDR3 loop reads CASSISGGTPTEQYF. The CDR3 DNA sequence: TGCGCCAGCAGCATAAGCGGGGGGACTCCGACGGAGCAGTACTTC. Filled out from reference TRBV5-1 and TRBJ2-7, the complete variable domain reads KAGVTQTPRYLIKTRGQQVTLSCSPISGHRSVSWYQQTPGQGLQFLFEYFSETQRNKGNFPGRFSGRQFSNSRSEMNVSTLELGDSALYLCASSISGGTPTEQYFGPGTRLTVT.

This chain connects TRBV6-5 to TRBJ2-1; D unclear. CDR3 length: 13 residues. V lost 7 bases and J lost 5, with 12 bases in between. CDR1 MNHEY and CDR2 SVGAGI come from the germline V gene. The CDR3 sequence: CASISGPNNEQFF. The CDR3 nucleotides read TGTGCCAGCATCTCTGGGCCTAACAATGAGCAGTTCTTC.

The chain combines TRBV28 with TRBJ1-2, with a possible D match to TRBD1 (5 bases). Trimming left V 3 bases short and J 8 bases short, with 16 bases between. The CDR3 has 14 amino acids. Germline CDR1 is MDHEN and CDR2 is SYDVKM. The CDR3 loop reads CASSLPGLPAGYTF. Here the CDR3 DNA reads TGTGCCAGCAGTTTGCCAGGGTTGCCGGCCGGCTACACCTTC.

The chain is built from TRBV5-5 and TRBJ1-1; no reliable D call. The CDR3 has 13 amino acids. V was trimmed by 0 bases and J by 4 bases, leaving 7 bases between them. Per the germline V gene, CDR1 is SGHKS and CDR2 is YYEKEE (reference sequence). In DNA, the CDR3 is TGTGCCAGCAGCTTGGAGGTGGGCACTGAAGCTTTCTTT. As protein: CASSLEVGTEAFF.

In the case of this clone: Different DNA sequences within this sample yield the same CDR3. The chain uses TRBV18 and TRBJ2-1; 10 bases fit TRBD2. This CDR3 is built from 15 residues. V trimming: 3 bases; J trimming: 4 bases; junction bases outside the gene matches: 3. Germline V gene lookup returns CDR1 KGHSH and CDR2 LQKENI. CDR3 DNA sequence: TGTGCCAGCTCACCTCCTAGCGGGAGTTACAATGAGCAGTTCTTC. Translation gives CASSPPSGSYNEQFF.

The rearrangement joins TRBV5-6 to TRBJ1-2; no reliable D call. This CDR3 contains 10 residues. The V gene's germline CDR1 is SGHDT and CDR2 YYEEEE. Trimming took off 1 base at V and 8 bases at J, with 3 bases between the two ends. The CDR3 loop reads CASSLQGYTF. The DNA for the CDR3 is TGTGCCAGCAGCTTGCAAGGCTACACCTTC.

The V call is TRBV4-3, the J call TRBJ2-3; D gene ambiguous. Trimming removed 1 base from V and 2 bases from J, with 10 bases in between. Germline loops: CDR1 LGHNA, CDR2 YSLEER. The CDR3 consists of 15 residues. CDR3 sequence reads: CASSQGLSHTDTQYF. DNA of the CDR3: TGCGCCAGCAGCCAAGGACTTTCCCACACAGATACGCAGTATTTT.

A remark on this clone: This CDR3 is also generated by other DNA sequences in the sample. The V call is TRBV5-1, the J call TRBJ1-2; 11 bases line up with TRBD1. Germline CDR1 reads SGHRS; CDR2 reads YFSETQ. The CDR3 totals 14 residues. The V and J ends lost 0 bases and 7 bases, in that order; junction bases with no gene match: 2. CDR3: CASSLEGTGGGYTF. CDR3 in DNA: TGCGCCAGCAGCTTGGAGGGGACAGGGGGTGGCTACACCTTC.